This TCR beta chain was sequenced for a study of T cells in Graves' hyperthyroidism and ophthalmopathy. Study results and caveats: In validation, the model predicted ophthalmopathy. These predictions came a median about 6 months before onset. Within blood appeared most thyroid clonotypes that had expanded above 0.001.

This CDR3 region has 16 residues. The V end lost 0 bases, the J end lost 1 base, and 16 bases lay between the germline ends. Germline V gene lookup returns CDR1 DFQATT and CDR2 SNEGSKA (reference sequence). TCR beta CDR3 regions were amplified from RNA. First-round RT-PCR with HTBI primers amplified the TCR CDR3 region. TCRdb independently ran MiXCR on the multiplex PCR reads; one entry per CDR3 protein. The table records about 500,000 distinct CDR3 sequences, roughly 17% of them present only once. This clonotype was seen a handful of times. No antigen is known for it. Disease duration was under 3 months in the ophthalmopathy patients, who also had a Clinical Activity Score of at least 3 and a NOSPECS grade of at least 4. Not enrolled were patients with uncontrolled infection, other autoimmune disease, pregnancy or lactation.

The sequence was collected from a woman between 18 and 30 years old with Graves' ophthalmopathy. Material for sequencing was blood. The rearrangement links TRBV20-1 to TRBJ2-7; TRBD2 is a possible D gene (5 bases). The DNA of the CDR3 is TGCAGTGCTAGAGATTACCTAAGAGCGGAGTCCTACGAGCAGTACTTC. It translates to CSARDYLRAESYEQYF.